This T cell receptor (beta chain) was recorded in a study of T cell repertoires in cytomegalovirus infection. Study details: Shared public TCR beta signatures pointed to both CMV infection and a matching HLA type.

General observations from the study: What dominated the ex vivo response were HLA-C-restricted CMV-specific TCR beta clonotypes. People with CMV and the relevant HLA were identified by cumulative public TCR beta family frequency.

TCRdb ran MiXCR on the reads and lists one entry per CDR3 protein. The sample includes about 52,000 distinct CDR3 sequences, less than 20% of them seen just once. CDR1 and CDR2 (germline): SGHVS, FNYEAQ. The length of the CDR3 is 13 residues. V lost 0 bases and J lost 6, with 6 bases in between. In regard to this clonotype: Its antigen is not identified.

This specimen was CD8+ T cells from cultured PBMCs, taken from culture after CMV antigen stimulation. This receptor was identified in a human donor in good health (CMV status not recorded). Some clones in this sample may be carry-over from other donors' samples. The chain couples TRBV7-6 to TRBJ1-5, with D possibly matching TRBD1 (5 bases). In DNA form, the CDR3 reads TGTGCCAGCAGCTTAGCGCAGGGTCAGCCCCAGCATTTT. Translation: CASSLAQGQPQHF.